This TCR beta chain comes out of a study of T cell responses to AZD1222 COVID-19 vaccine. Study-wide context: Second doses at about 4 or about 12 weeks were pooled.

Remarks on this clone: Its antigen remains unknown.

The study, taken as a whole, reports: Vaccination with two AZD1222 doses was followed by a rise in Spike-specific TCR breadth and depth. The study reported that nearly half of spike-specific TCRs target unmutated variant regions. Regions 160-218 and 743-854 dominated among vaccine-associated CD4 TCRs spanning spike.

Method: immunoSEQ multiplex PCR; TCRdb's copy keeps in-frame clones and lacks some. Of under 130,000 clones in the sample, roughly 90% were seen once. Unmatched junction bases numbered 14, after V lost 6 bases and J lost 6 bases. The CDR3 has 17 amino acids. From germline, CDR1 is LNHDA and CDR2 SQIVND (reference sequence). The rearrangement joins TRBV19 to TRBJ2-1; 10 positions match TRBD2. Sequenced material: peripheral blood, taken on day 0 of AZD1222 vaccination. The sequence came from an adult in good health. CDR3 nucleotides: TGTGCCAGTAGGGGTCTAGCGGGGGTGGGAAGGGTCAATGAGCAGTTCTTC. Translated: CASRGLAGVGRVNEQFF. The full variable domain, with the rest looked up from reference TRBV19 and TRBJ2-1, is DGGITQSPKYLFRKEGQNVTLSCEQNLNHDAMYWYRQDPGQGLRLIYYSQIVNDFQKGDIAEGYSVSREKKESFPLTVTSAQKNPTAFYLCASRGLAGVGRVNEQFFGPGTRLTVL.